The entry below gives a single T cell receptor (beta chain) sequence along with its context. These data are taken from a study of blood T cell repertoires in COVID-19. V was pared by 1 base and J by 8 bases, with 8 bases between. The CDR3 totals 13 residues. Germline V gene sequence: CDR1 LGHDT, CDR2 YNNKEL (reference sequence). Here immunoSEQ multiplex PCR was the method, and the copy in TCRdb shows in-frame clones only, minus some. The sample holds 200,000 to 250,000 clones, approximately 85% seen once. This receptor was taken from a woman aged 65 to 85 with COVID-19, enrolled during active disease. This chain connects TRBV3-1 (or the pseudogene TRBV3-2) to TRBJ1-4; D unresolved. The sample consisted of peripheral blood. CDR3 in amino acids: CASSQGTGEKLFF. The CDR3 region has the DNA TGTGCCAGCAGCCAAGGTACGGGGGAAAAACTGTTTTTT.